This T cell receptor (beta chain) was captured by sequencing in a study of blood T cell repertoires in COVID-19. Looking at the study overall: Samples representing acute and convalescent COVID-19 were sourced from the United States, Italy and Spain. From T cells, B-cell-depleted T cells, or PBMCs came the material, which was cDNA or gDNA.

In germline, CDR1 is MNHNY, CDR2 SVGAGI (reference sequence). The CDR3 length is 15 residues. The ends lost 6 bases at V and 6 bases at J; junction bases unmatched: 11. The authors' processing: Quantification of nucleated cells was approximated via reference gene primer amplification. Clones were sequenced by immunoSEQ multiplex PCR, and TCRdb holds only the in-frame ones, with some missing. That table furnishes V, J and clone size, whereas the DNA furnished D and trimming. The data hold fewer than 300,000 clones, with approximately 86% observed a single time. The source is a man aged 40-55 years who had recovered from COVID-19. The chain joins TRBV6-6 to TRBJ2-7, with TRBD2 matching over 10 bases. The sample comprised peripheral blood. In nucleotides, the CDR3 is TGTGCCAGCAGGGCTGGTCGGCTAGCGGGGGTCGAGCAGTACTTC. Translating it yields CASRAGRLAGVEQYF.